Listed here is a single T cell receptor (beta chain). Only in-frame clones appear in the TCRdb table, and some are missing; sequencing was by immunoSEQ multiplex PCR. There are under 200,000 clones in the sample; 80% to 90% occur only once, and approximately 5.4% lies in the top ten. The data are from a study of blood T cell repertoires in COVID-19. Across the study: Collection of acute and convalescent COVID-19 samples took place in the United States, Italy and Spain. T cells, B-cell-depleted T cells, or PBMCs provided the cDNA or gDNA that served as material.

Seattle patient enrollment occurred during active infection, with longitudinal follow-up thereafter. This receptor was obtained from a woman in her 50s with COVID-19, enrolled during active disease. The sample consisted of peripheral blood.

The CDR3 sequence is CASSPLTGGHEQYF. The CDR3 DNA reads TGTGCCAGCTCACCACTGACAGGGGGGCACGAGCAGTACTTC. This sequence joins TRBV18 and TRBJ2-7, with TRBD1 identical over 9 bases. Germline V gene sequence: CDR1 KGHSH, CDR2 LQKENI. The length of the CDR3 is 14 residues. Trimming took 1 base from V and 5 from J; bases not matched to a gene: 3.